A single T cell receptor beta chain is shown here with its context. Its antigen remains undetermined. No much larger clonotype is one base removed from it; base qualities were not supplied. The CDR1 and CDR2 encoded by the germline V gene (reference sequence) are LNHNV and YYDKDF. The CDR3 goes from the cysteine to the phenylalanine over 18 residues. CDR3 DNA only is kept here, 54 bases in frame from base 1. V trim: 0 bases; J trim: 5 bases; unmatched bases: 15. This entry comes from a study of T-cell memory formation after mild COVID-19 (dated by TCRdb to about 2021). In terms of the full investigation: TCR sequence clusters from the two donors were found to be largely donor specific. The cohort was made up of two young adult volunteers, one female and one male, who were previously healthy. Longitudinal TCRalpha and TCRbeta repertoire sequencing tracked T-cell clones expanding and contracting after mild COVID-19 in a couple of donors. Study-level results and caveats: Balanced CD4/CD8 phenotypes were observed for clones contracting from day 15 to 85, whereas a bias towards CD4+ was observed for a second wave of clones expanding from day 15 to 37. The study covered only a couple of mild cases, and larger cohorts including severe cases with pre-infection samples were considered necessary. Some responding clones were detected in pre-infection memory, which suggested that pre-existing cross-reactive memory T cells had joined the SARS-CoV-2 response. Contracting CD4+ clones turned up mainly in the CM and EM memory subsets, whereas EMRA was where CD8+ clones were enriched. SARS-CoV-2 specificity was not confirmed for the second-wave clones peaking on day 37.

Ficoll-Paque density gradient centrifugation was used to isolate PBMCs. TCRdb names Illumina NovaSeq 6000 as the instrument used. cDNA libraries for TCRalpha and TCRbeta were prepared by 5'RACE using constant-segment primers, with sample barcodes and unique molecular identifiers added. RNA was extracted from every sample with Trizol reagent. Amplification of the libraries took two PCR steps, and the second step added a second sample barcode plus Illumina TruSeq adapters. Sequencing of libraries was performed on an Illumina NovaSeq with 2 x 150 bp paired-end reads. Per the original workflow: Demultiplexing of reads and collapsing into UMI-guided consensus sequences were performed with migec v1.2.7. Using mixcr v2.1.11, the UMI consensuses were aligned to TRA and TRB V and J templates and assembled into clonotypes. Clonotypes were classified as expanded or contracted when called significant by both edgeR and NoisET, with noise models trained on biological replicates. edgeR calls used a false discovery rate-adjusted p below 0.01 and a log2 fold-change threshold of 1. As an exploratory analysis of dynamics, PCA with hierarchical clustering was applied to max-normalized trajectories of the 1000 most abundant clonotypes. Separately sequenced CD4+ and CD8+ repertoires were used to assign a CD4 or CD8 phenotype to each responding clone. TCRdb reworked the public reads: Q25 trimming with fastp, MiXCR clone assembly, productive beta chains retained. Entries are consolidated by CDR3 protein sequence, retaining the most common genes and DNA. TCRdb's processing, not the study's, gives the V and J calls here. In this sample the table shows roughly 350,000 distinct CDR3 sequences, around 21% of which occur a single time. The ten top clones hold about an eighth of the sample.

Sequencing was carried out using PBMCs or a T cell subset sorted from them (not recorded which). The receptor's source is an adult woman who had mild COVID-19 (a few samples of this study predate the infection). The sample titles of this study are shuffled in the database, so cell type and time point are left out; the donor was told from shared clones. The chain employs TRBV15 and TRBJ2-5; TRBD1 fits 7 bases in the junction. The CDR3: CATSREFVRTTGEETQYF. Here is the DNA: TGTGCCACCAGCAGAGAGTTCGTGCGGACCACAGGGGAGGAGACCCAGTACTTC. The CDR3 plus the reference TRBV15 and TRBJ2-5 genes for the other parts give the full variable domain: DAMVIQNPRYQVTQFGKPVTLSCSQTLNHNVMYWYQQKSSQAPKLLFHYYDKDFNNEADTPDNFQSRRPNTSFCFLDIRSPGLGDTAMYLCATSREFVRTTGEETQYFGPGTRLLVL.